Each of the 9 T cell receptor beta chains below was sequenced from the same sample in a study of post-analysis software for immune sequencing data. Broader study findings: Several TRBV segments occurring more often in patients than controls included TRBV5-6, TRBV5-1 and TRBV20-1.

TCR beta cDNA libraries included unique molecular identifiers. TCRdb used MiXCR to reprocess the PCR reads, holding one entry per CDR3 protein. The sample includes roughly 730,000 distinct CDR3 sequences, just under 30% of them seen just once. These receptors' targets are unknown. Sequencing was carried out using blood. Receptor source: a girl aged 10 to 17 with multiple sclerosis.

This clonotype was observed a few times. CDR3 region: CASSRGTGGGYEQYF. The DNA for the CDR3 is TGTGCCAGCAGTAGAGGGACAGGGGGCGGGTACGAGCAGTACTTC. J is TRBJ2-7 and V is TRBV6-5; 12 bases match TRBD1. The CDR3 extends over 15 amino acids. Per the germline V gene, CDR1 is MNHEY and CDR2 is SVGAGI. After removal of 5 bases from V and 4 bases from J, the junction contained 6 bases not matched to a gene.

This clonotype appeared a few times. A much larger clone lies a single base off, so this may be a read error. The chain recombines TRBV6-5 with TRBJ2-5; 13 bases line up with TRBD2. The J call is uncertain, as TRBJ2-7 better fits the DNA end. From germline, CDR1 is MNHEY and CDR2 SVGAGI. CDR3 length equals 15 residues. The CDR3 DNA is TGTGCCAGCAGTTGCTCAGGACTAGCGGGAGCCGAGCAGTACTTC. It yields the protein CASSCSGLAGAEQYF.

V and J are TRBV7-2 and TRBJ2-1, with 8 bases matching TRBD2. The V segment lost 5 bases and the J segment 9 bases; nucleotides outside the gene matches: 9. Per the germline V gene, CDR1 is SGHTA and CDR2 is FQGNSA. This CDR3 contains 14 residues. DNA for the CDR3: TGTGCCAGCAGCCCTCGACGGACTAGCCTTGAGCAGTTCTTC. Translated, it gives CASSPRRTSLEQFF.

There are a few counts of this clonotype. One end of the junction varies from germline; a read error may be responsible. The chain is built from TRBV5-1 and TRBJ2-1; perhaps TRBD2 as D (6 bases). The CDR3 loop spans 15 amino acids. Germline V lookup: CDR1 SGHRS, CDR2 YFSETQ. The CDR3 region has the DNA TGCGCCGGCAGCCCTACTTTAGGAGGGCAGAGTGAGCAGTTCTTC. Translation: CAGSPTLGGQSEQFF.

The CDR3 DNA follows: TGCGCCAGCAGCCATCGTGGGTACCAAGAGACCCAGTACTTC. It is translated as CASSHRGYQETQYF. V is TRBV5-1 and J is TRBJ2-5; D call uncertain. This CDR3 is 14 amino acids long. The V gene's germline CDR1 is SGHRS and CDR2 YFSETQ. The V gene lost 4 bases and the J gene lost 0 bases, with 10 bases spanning the gap.

This rearrangement joins TRBV2 to TRBJ2-1, with D perhaps TRBD1 (5 bases). CDR1 SNHLY and CDR2 FYNNEI come from the germline V gene. The CDR3 is 13 residues long. The V end lost 6 bases, the J end lost 6 bases, and 12 bases lay between the germline ends. The CDR3 reads CASRIGAGNEQFF. The CDR3 DNA sequence: TGTGCCAGCAGGATAGGGGCTGGCAATGAGCAGTTCTTC.

The genes are TRBV5-1 and TRBJ2-7; weak D call: TRBD2 (6 bases). The ends were cut back, 4 bases at V and 2 bases at J, with 25 bases in the middle. CDR3 length equals 18 residues. CDR1 and CDR2 from the germline V gene are SGHRS and YFSETQ. The CDR3 loop is CASSQDPRRGYPAYEQYF. DNA of the CDR3: TGCGCCAGCAGCCAGGACCCCAGGAGGGGTTACCCGGCCTACGAGCAGTACTTC.

The chain couples TRBV6-5 to TRBJ2-2; 7 bases align to TRBD2. The CDR3 totals 15 residues. The trim removed 7 bases at V and 3 bases at J, leaving 8 bases unmatched. Germline lookup yields CDR1 MNHEY and CDR2 SVGAGI. The CDR3 DNA reads TGTGCCAGCACCATGGGAGGGCCGGACACCGGGGAGCTGTTTTTT. Translation: CASTMGGPDTGELFF.

The chain links TRBV11-2 to TRBJ2-3, with 8 bases that match TRBD2. The CDR3 runs 15 residues. V lost 4 bases to trimming and J lost 6 bases; unmatched junction nucleotides: 9. Germline V lookup: CDR1 SGHAT, CDR2 FQNNGV. As DNA, the CDR3 is TGTGCCAGCAGCTCCAGCGGGGGAGGGGGGGATACGCAGTATTTT. This gives the protein CASSSSGGGGDTQYF.